The present TCR beta chain was sequenced within a study of cytomegalovirus exposure and HLA in healthy donors. Turning to the study itself: Earlier work reported 100 million to 130 million unique TCR beta sequences from about 180 million T cells. HLA-typed donors were the source of about 85 million unique TCRs, which an early data release held. Whole-study findings and limits: In vitro checks showed that three CMV-associated chains really do target CMV antigens. Researchers left out some V segments, among them TRBV6-2 and TRBV6-3, as indistinguishable.

The CDR3 contains 16 residues. The germline gives CDR1 KGHSH, CDR2 LQKENI. Trimming left V 2 bases short and J 0 bases short, with 10 bases between. The PCR employed 60 Vbeta primers together with 13 Jbeta primers. This table comes from immunoSEQ multiplex PCR, and its TCRdb copy is limited to in-frame clones, with some not included. The sample has 140,000 to 150,000 clones; around 80% are singletons. Remarks on this clone: Antigen unknown.

The clonotype was recovered from a man between 40 and 49 years old in good health and CMV-seronegative. The chain carries TRBV18 and TRBJ2-2; no definite D call. Sequenced material: PBMCs. CDR3: CASSPTARANTGELFF. The DNA for the CDR3 is TGTGCCAGCTCACCAACAGCCCGCGCGAACACCGGGGAGCTGTTTTTT.